This T cell receptor beta chain derives from a study of CD8 T cells in ankylosing spondylitis. Remarks on this clonotype: Antigen specificity is unknown.

Findings of the study overall: Significant enrichment of disease-linked clones was reportedly seen in matched ankylosing spondylitis synovial fluid. Reports of some motif variants in reactive arthritis synovial fluid and blood predate this one. Disease-linked clones proved CD8+ and comparatively uncommon in peripheral blood. Blood from ankylosing spondylitis patients appeared to carry a characteristic roughly 8-variant TCR beta motif.

The authors made TCR beta libraries by quantitative 5'-RACE with molecular barcodes. TCRdb re-called the 5' RACE reads with MiXCR, one entry per CDR3 protein. The sample lists about 840,000 distinct CDR3 sequences, roughly 10% occurring once. Germline loops: CDR1 SGHTA, CDR2 FQGTGA. V was cut by 5 bases and J by 6 bases, with 11 bases left in between. This CDR3 is 13 amino acids long. V gene TRBV7-3 combines with J gene TRBJ2-1, with D possibly TRBD2 on 6 matching bases. The source material was blood, either unsorted or a sorted T cell fraction (not recorded which). The clonotype originates from a male donor with ankylosing spondylitis. CDR3 in amino acids: CASSTGLLNEQFF. The CDR3 DNA follows: TGTGCCAGCAGCACGGGACTCCTCAATGAGCAGTTCTTC.